This passage covers 17 T cell receptor beta chains from one sample sequenced in a study of response to subunit inactivated influenza vaccine. A single record per CDR3 protein comes from TCRdb applying MiXCR to the RT-PCR reads. The table shows 450,000 to 600,000 distinct CDR3 sequences, with about 8% occurring only once. The sequencing used PBMCs from blood, collected less than 30 months after vaccination. The source is a man aged 50 to 75 who received an inactivated influenza vaccine.

This clonotype was seen more than once but under ten times. This chain uses TRBV28 with TRBJ2-7; D may be TRBD1 (6 bases). This CDR3 is built from 13 residues. CDR1 and CDR2 from the germline V gene are MDHEN and SYDVKM. V was shortened by 3 bases and J by 5 bases, with 11 bases between the two germline ends. The CDR3 sequence: CASSFQGLHEQYF. The CDR3 bases are TGTGCCAGCAGTTTCCAGGGGCTCCACGAGCAGTACTTC.

This clonotype was detected ten times or more. The V call is TRBV7-2, the J call TRBJ1-1, with TRBD1 matching over 8 bases. The CDR3 has 15 amino acids. The trim removed 4 bases at V and 3 bases at J, leaving 7 bases unmatched. Germline V lookup: CDR1 SGHTA, CDR2 FQGNSA. CDR3 sequence: CASSSRQGRDTEAFF. The CDR3 DNA sequence: TGTGCCAGCAGCTCCCGACAGGGGAGGGACACTGAAGCTTTCTTT.

The genes are TRBV4-3 and TRBJ1-1; D is possibly TRBD1 (5 bases). Trimming shortened V by 1 base and J by 3 bases, and 24 bases separated the two germline ends. Germline CDR1 is LGHNA and CDR2 is YSLEER. This CDR3 has 19 residues. The CDR3 coding sequence is TGCGCCAGCAGCCAAGCAACCTCAGGGACCGGACTGATATACACTGAAGCTTTCTTT. It specifies CASSQATSGTGLIYTEAFF.

Turning to this clonotype: A much more abundant neighbour one base away suggests this may be a read error. The rearrangement links TRBV10-2 to TRBJ2-3; 11 positions match TRBD2. This CDR3 has 15 residues. In germline, CDR1 is WSHSY, CDR2 SAAADI. The CDR3 region is CASSRLAGSTDRQYF. The CDR3 DNA follows: TGCGCCAGCAGTAGACTAGCGGGGAGCACAGATAGGCAGTATTTT.

Many counts were recorded for this clonotype. V gene TRBV7-9 combines with J gene TRBJ2-5; no clear D. CDR3 length equals 14 residues. Germline-derived CDR1 and CDR2 are SEHNR and FQNEAQ (reference sequence). Trimming took 3 bases from V and 2 from J, leaving 10 bases between them. For the CDR3, the DNA is TGTGCCAGCAGCTTCCCGTCCGGGCAAGAGACCCAGTACTTC. Amino acid sequence: CASSFPSGQETQYF. The complete variable domain, with remaining parts taken from reference TRBV7-9 and TRBJ2-5, reads DTGVSQNPRHKITKRGQNVTFRCDPISEHNRLYWYRQTLGQGPEFLTYFQNEAQLEKSRLLSDRFSAERPKGSFSTLEIQRTEQGDSAMYLCASSFPSGQETQYFGPGTRLLVL.

This clonotype has just a few counts. The V and J genes are TRBV2 and TRBJ2-7, with 12 bases identical to TRBD1. The CDR3 has 15 residues. The V and J ends lost 3 bases and 5 bases, in that order; junction bases with no gene match: 5. Germline V CDR1 and CDR2: SNHLY, FYNNEI. The CDR3, as DNA: TGTGCCAGCAGTGACCGCCGGGACAGGGGGCACGAGCAGTACTTC. This encodes CASSDRRDRGHEQYF. The full variable domain, with the rest looked up from reference TRBV2 and TRBJ2-7, is EPEVTQTPSHQVTQMGQEVILRCVPISNHLYFYWYRQILGQKVEFLVSFYNNEISEKSEIFDDQFSVERPDGSNFTLKIRSTKLEDSAMYFCASSDRRDRGHEQYFGPGTRLTVT.

This clonotype was seen only a few times. The chain links TRBV20-1 to TRBJ2-7; 10 bases align to TRBD2. This CDR3 region has 14 residues. Germline V gene sequence: CDR1 DFQATT, CDR2 SNEGSKA (reference sequence). With 1 base clipped from V and 2 bases from J, the junction kept 2 bases outside the gene matches. CDR3 sequence: CSARATSGAYEQYF. The CDR3 region has the DNA TGCAGTGCTAGAGCTACTAGCGGGGCCTACGAGCAGTACTTC.

This chain uses TRBV20-1 with TRBJ2-1; 8 nucleotides agree with TRBD1. Germline V CDR1 and CDR2: DFQATT, SNEGSKA (reference sequence). The CDR3 runs 13 residues. CDR3 coding DNA: TGCAGCAGACAGGGGCAGGCCTACAATGAGCAGTTCTTC. This translates into CSRQGQAYNEQFF.

The rearrangement uses TRBV2 and TRBJ1-5, with a possible D match to TRBD1 (6 bases). CDR3 size: 16 residues. The V end lost 5 bases, the J end lost 2 bases, and 16 bases lay between the germline ends. Germline lookup yields CDR1 SNHLY and CDR2 FYNNEI. CDR3 coding DNA: TGTGCCAGCAGTCAAGGCACAGGGAGGGGCAATCAGCCCCAGCATTTT. It codes for CASSQGTGRGNQPQHF.

This clonotype turned up a few times. The V call is TRBV27, the J call TRBJ2-5; TRBD2 matches 9 bases. The CDR3 sequence is 16 residues long. Trimming removed 1 base from V and 1 base from J; junction bases left unmatched: 4. Germline V gene data show CDR1 as MNHEY and CDR2 as SMNVEV (reference sequence). CDR3 nucleotide sequence: TGTGCCAGCAGTTTATTAGCGGGGGCCCCCCAAGAGACCCAGTACTTC. Encoded protein: CASSLLAGAPQETQYF.

This clonotype was detected many times. The chain employs TRBV28 and TRBJ2-3, with D perhaps TRBD1 (5 bases). V lost 7 bases and J 4 bases, leaving 18 bases between the germline ends. CDR1 and CDR2 (germline): MDHEN, SYDVKM. CDR3 length: 15 amino acids. The CDR3 here is CASTKSWSGSDTQYF. The CDR3 nucleotides are TGTGCCAGCACCAAAAGCTGGTCAGGGTCAGATACGCAGTATTTT.

This clonotype occurred a few times. The chain employs TRBV7-2 and TRBJ2-5, with a tentative D call TRBD2 (6 bases). The V end was cut by 3 bases, the J end by 7 bases, with 18 bases between. The CDR3 runs 15 residues. The germline V gene has CDR1 SGHTA and CDR2 FQGNSA. The CDR3 coding sequence is TGTGCCAGCAGCTTTCGGGACTCCTCATCGGGGACCCAGTACTTC. It specifies CASSFRDSSSGTQYF.

This chain uses TRBV28 with TRBJ2-5; the match to TRBD2 covers 8 bases. CDR3 size: 16 residues. V was pared by 7 bases and J by 2 bases, with 12 bases of the junction left unmatched. Germline assignment: CDR1 MDHEN and CDR2 SYDVKM. In DNA, the CDR3 is TGTGCCAGCAAACCCGTAGCGGGACTGCTACAAGAGACCCAGTACTTC. The encoded protein is CASKPVAGLLQETQYF.

The chain has TRBV28 and TRBJ2-1, with 12 positions matching TRBD1. V dropped 5 bases and J dropped 10; count of bases not matched to a gene: 12. Germline CDR1 and CDR2: MDHEN and SYDVKM. The CDR3 consists of 16 residues. CDR3 amino acids: CASSPSGGQGAGEQFF. The CDR3 DNA reads as TGTGCCAGCAGTCCATCCGGGGGACAGGGGGCAGGCGAGCAGTTCTTC.

This sequence joins TRBV28 and TRBJ2-2; D is tentatively TRBD1 or TRBD2 (5 bases each). CDR3 length: 15 amino acids. From germline, CDR1 is MDHEN and CDR2 SYDVKM. Trimming pared 10 bases from V and 4 bases from J, leaving 19 bases between. The CDR3 DNA is TGTGCCACCAAGCCCTACGGGGCGCGCACCGGGGAGCTGTTTTTT. It specifies CATKPYGARTGELFF.

The chain links TRBV11-2 to TRBJ1-4; 8 positions match TRBD1. Trimming cost V 1 base and J 9 bases; bases outside gene matches: 10. This CDR3 has 16 residues. Germline assignment: CDR1 SGHAT and CDR2 FQNNGV. As DNA, the CDR3 is TGTGCCAGCAGCTTAGCTTCAGGGGGCCGGAATAAAAAACTGTTTTTT. Translated: CASSLASGGRNKKLFF. Based on the CDR3 plus reference TRBV11-2 and TRBJ1-4, the full variable domain is EAGVAQSPRYKIIEKRQSVAFWCNPISGHATLYWYQQILGQGPKLLIQFQNNGVVDDSQLPKDRFSAERLKGVDSTLKIQPAKLEDSAVYLCASSLASGGRNKKLFFGSGTQLSVL.

At least ten counts were recorded for this clonotype. The CDR3 is CSARTSFSNNEQFF. The CDR3 DNA reads as TGCAGTGCTCGGACTAGCTTCAGCAACAATGAGCAGTTCTTC. The chain couples TRBV20-1 to TRBJ2-1; 8 bases align to TRBD2. Germline V gene data show CDR1 as DFQATT and CDR2 as SNEGSKA (reference sequence). The CDR3 length is 14 residues. J gave up 5 bases and V 5 bases, and 8 bases lay outside the gene matches.